A selection of T cell receptor beta chains follows, all from one sample in a study of neurological immune-mediated disorders. TCRdb used MiXCR to reprocess the 5' RACE reads, holding one entry per CDR3 protein. Of 30,000 to 45,000 distinct CDR3 sequences detected, approximately 10% appear once; the ten largest clones hold over 3.5%. The material sequenced was CD4+ T cells from blood. These receptors all stem from a woman under 40 with HTLV-1-associated myelopathy (HAM/TSP). CDR3s include the opening cysteine and the closing phenylalanine or tryptophan. D genes are given only for firm matches. Not every row has a clone size; where given, it reads once, few, many or a size class.

d_gene: TRBD1; len: 16; v_gene: TRBV5-1; abundance: many; j_gene: TRBJ1-4; CDR3nt: TGCGCCAGCAGCCCGAGACAGGGAGGTACGACTGAAAAACTGTTTTTT; CDR3aa: CASSPRQGGTTEKLFF
d_gene: NA; len: 14; v_gene: TRBV6-5; abundance: many; j_gene: TRBJ1-1; CDR3nt: TGTGCCAGCAGGAACCTCGTAGGGAACACTGAAGCTTTCTTT; CDR3aa: CASRNLVGNTEAFF
d_gene: NA; len: 16; v_gene: TRBV5-1; abundance: many; j_gene: TRBJ1-4; CDR3nt: TGCGCCAGCTCGGCCGGCGGGTCTGCAACTAATGAAAAACTGTTTTTT; CDR3aa: CASSAGGSATNEKLFF
d_gene: NA; len: 12; v_gene: TRBV29-1; abundance: many; j_gene: TRBJ2-3; CDR3nt: TGCAGCGTTGTGGGGGGCACAGATACGCAGTATTTT; CDR3aa: CSVVGGTDTQYF
d_gene: NA; len: 11; v_gene: TRBV29-1; abundance: NA; j_gene: TRBJ2-7; CDR3nt: TGCAGCGGCAGCGAGGGCTACGAGCAGTACTTC; CDR3aa: CSGSEGYEQYF
d_gene: TRBD1; len: 17; v_gene: TRBV5-1; abundance: many; j_gene: TRBJ2-6; CDR3nt: TGCGCCAGCAGCTCCCAGGGGGCGCGAACTGGGGCCAACGTCCTGACTTTC; CDR3aa: CASSSQGARTGANVLTF
d_gene: NA; len: 12; v_gene: TRBV20-1; abundance: many; j_gene: TRBJ2-7; CDR3nt: TGCAGTGCAAGGATTCCCGGCTACGAGCAGTACTTC; CDR3aa: CSARIPGYEQYF
d_gene: TRBD1; len: 15; v_gene: TRBV5-1; abundance: many; j_gene: TRBJ1-1; CDR3nt: TGCGCCAGCAGCGTACGAGGGGGCGCGGGAACTGAAGCTTTCTTT; CDR3aa: CASSVRGGAGTEAFF
d_gene: TRBD1; len: 16; v_gene: TRBV24-1; abundance: many; j_gene: TRBJ1-1; CDR3nt: TGTGCCACCAGAGCCGGGACAGGGGGAGGAGGGACTGAAGCTTTCTTT; CDR3aa: CATRAGTGGGGTEAFF
d_gene: TRBD2; len: 17; v_gene: TRBV12-3/TRBV12-4; abundance: many; j_gene: TRBJ2-7; CDR3nt: TGTGCCAGCAGTTCGCGAGGACTAGCGGGGGCGCGCTACGAGCAGTACTTC; CDR3aa: CASSSRGLAGARYEQYF
d_gene: NA; len: 16; v_gene: TRBV7-2; abundance: many; j_gene: TRBJ1-6; CDR3nt: TGTGCCAGCAGCTTAGCGATCGGCGTCTATAATTCACCCCTCCACTTT; CDR3aa: CASSLAIGVYNSPLHF
d_gene: NA; len: 15; v_gene: TRBV18; abundance: many; j_gene: TRBJ1-1; CDR3nt: TGTGCCAGCTCACCACAAGAGGGGTTGAACACTGAAGCTTTCTTT; CDR3aa: CASSPQEGLNTEAFF
d_gene: TRBD2; len: 14; v_gene: TRBV7-2; abundance: NA; j_gene: TRBJ2-1; CDR3nt: TGTGCCAGCAGCCACTCCGGGACTAGCAATGATCAGTTCTTC; CDR3aa: CASSHSGTSNDQFF
d_gene: NA; len: 14; v_gene: TRBV10-2; abundance: NA; j_gene: TRBJ2-3; CDR3nt: TGCGCCAGCTCCATGGACTGGCCCCCAGATACGCAGTATTTT; CDR3aa: CASSMDWPPDTQYF
d_gene: NA; len: 14; v_gene: TRBV27; abundance: many; j_gene: TRBJ1-1; CDR3nt: TGTGCCAGCAGTTTATACGGGGTGGACACTGAAGCTTTCTTT; CDR3aa: CASSLYGVDTEAFF
d_gene: TRBD1; len: 13; v_gene: TRBV29-1; abundance: many; j_gene: TRBJ1-2; CDR3nt: TGCAGCGTTGATTCCCAGGGGGCTAGTGGCTACACCTTC; CDR3aa: CSVDSQGASGYTF
d_gene: NA; len: 13; v_gene: TRBV18; abundance: NA; j_gene: TRBJ2-3; CDR3nt: TGTGCCAGCTCACCGTACATTACAGATACGCAGTATTTT; CDR3aa: CASSPYITDTQYF
d_gene: NA; len: 16; v_gene: TRBV7-8; abundance: NA; j_gene: TRBJ2-3; CDR3nt: TGTGCCAGCAGCACTATACGAGGGGGGGTGTCAGATACGCAGTATTTT; CDR3aa: CASSTIRGGVSDTQYF
d_gene: NA; len: 13; v_gene: TRBV20-1; abundance: many; j_gene: TRBJ1-2; CDR3nt: TGCAGTGCTCACGGAGGGGTCGGGTATGGCTACACCTTC; CDR3aa: CSAHGGVGYGYTF
d_gene: NA; len: 14; v_gene: TRBV5-1; abundance: many; j_gene: TRBJ2-3; CDR3nt: TGCGCCAGCAGCTTGATGGGGGGCACAGATACGCAGTATTTT; CDR3aa: CASSLMGGTDTQYF
d_gene: NA; len: 14; v_gene: TRBV13; abundance: many; j_gene: TRBJ2-7; CDR3nt: TGTGTCAGCAGCCCCCCACAGGGTCCGTACGAGCAGTACTTC; CDR3aa: CVSSPPQGPYEQYF
d_gene: NA; len: 14; v_gene: TRBV20-1; abundance: many; j_gene: TRBJ1-1; CDR3nt: TGCAGTGCTAGCGGGGCAGGGGCGAACACTGAAGCTTTCTTT; CDR3aa: CSASGAGANTEAFF
d_gene: TRBD1; len: 13; v_gene: TRBV5-1; abundance: many; j_gene: TRBJ1-2; CDR3nt: TGCGCCAGCAGCTCAGGGGGCCCCGATGGCTACACCTTC; CDR3aa: CASSSGGPDGYTF
d_gene: TRBD2; len: 16; v_gene: TRBV7-2; abundance: many; j_gene: TRBJ2-2; CDR3nt: TGTGCCAGCAGCTTGATAGCGGGGGCGAACACCGGGGAGCTGTTTTTT; CDR3aa: CASSLIAGANTGELFF
d_gene: TRBD2; len: 13; v_gene: TRBV20-1; abundance: many; j_gene: TRBJ2-1; CDR3nt: TGCAGTGCTACTAGCGGGGGGCTCAATGAGCAGTTCTTC; CDR3aa: CSATSGGLNEQFF
d_gene: TRBD1; len: 18; v_gene: TRBV5-1; abundance: NA; j_gene: TRBJ1-1; CDR3nt: TGCGCCAGCAGCCCTGGACAGGGGGCAGGAGGGCGGAACACTGAAGCTTTCTTT; CDR3aa: CASSPGQGAGGRNTEAFF
d_gene: NA; len: 12; v_gene: TRBV6-6; abundance: many; j_gene: TRBJ1-2; CDR3nt: TGTGCCAGCACTACAACAAACTATGGCTACACCTTC; CDR3aa: CASTTTNYGYTF
d_gene: TRBD1; len: 16; v_gene: TRBV7-9; abundance: many; j_gene: TRBJ1-6; CDR3nt: TGTGCCAGCAGCTTACTCGGGACAGGGCGTTATTCACCCCTCCACTTT; CDR3aa: CASSLLGTGRYSPLHF
d_gene: TRBD1; len: 14; v_gene: TRBV5-5; abundance: many; j_gene: TRBJ2-3; CDR3nt: TGTGCCAGCAGCTGGGGGACAGCCGCAGATACGCAGTATTTT; CDR3aa: CASSWGTAADTQYF
d_gene: TRBD1; len: 16; v_gene: TRBV5-4; abundance: NA; j_gene: TRBJ1-1; CDR3nt: TGTGCCAGCAGACTGACAGGGAAGGGAGGTCTCACTGAAGCTTTCTTT; CDR3aa: CASRLTGKGGLTEAFF
d_gene: TRBD1; len: 14; v_gene: TRBV20-1; abundance: many; j_gene: TRBJ2-1; CDR3nt: TGCAGTGCCATGACAGGGCCTAAAAGCGGTGAGCAGTTCTTC; CDR3aa: CSAMTGPKSGEQFF
d_gene: NA; len: 14; v_gene: TRBV6-6; abundance: many; j_gene: TRBJ2-2; CDR3nt: TGTGCCAGCAGTTTGGTTCGGGACACCGGGGAGCTGTTTTTT; CDR3aa: CASSLVRDTGELFF
d_gene: TRBD2; len: 16; v_gene: TRBV29-1; abundance: NA; j_gene: TRBJ2-3; CDR3nt: TGCAGCGTTAAAACTCACGGACTAGCGAGCACAGATACGCAGTATTTT; CDR3aa: CSVKTHGLASTDTQYF
d_gene: NA; len: 14; v_gene: TRBV7-3; abundance: many; j_gene: TRBJ2-4; CDR3nt: TGTGCCAGCAGCTCCCCGGGGCAAGGAAACATTCAGTACTTC; CDR3aa: CASSSPGQGNIQYF
d_gene: TRBD1; len: 15; v_gene: TRBV20-1; abundance: many; j_gene: TRBJ1-1; CDR3nt: TGCAGTGCTCTCCGGGACAGGGTTTTGGGCACTGAAGCTTTCTTT; CDR3aa: CSALRDRVLGTEAFF
d_gene: TRBD1; len: 15; v_gene: TRBV20-1; abundance: many; j_gene: TRBJ1-1; CDR3nt: TGCAGTGCTAAGGAGAGTGCAGGGGGGGACACTGAAGCTTTCTTT; CDR3aa: CSAKESAGGDTEAFF
d_gene: NA; len: 12; v_gene: TRBV12-3/TRBV12-4; abundance: few; j_gene: TRBJ1-1; CDR3nt: TGTGCCAGCAGTCCTGATCGGGGTGGAGCTTTCTTT; CDR3aa: CASSPDRGGAFF
d_gene: NA; len: 15; v_gene: TRBV7-9; abundance: NA; j_gene: TRBJ1-1; CDR3nt: TGTGCCAGCAACCCAAGACAGTGCCCGAACACTGAAGCTTTCTTT; CDR3aa: CASNPRQCPNTEAFF
d_gene: NA; len: 15; v_gene: TRBV5-1; abundance: many; j_gene: TRBJ2-2; CDR3nt: TGCGCCAGCAGCTTGGATAGGGCGAGCACCGGGGAGCTGTTTTTT; CDR3aa: CASSLDRASTGELFF
d_gene: TRBD1; len: 13; v_gene: TRBV27; abundance: many; j_gene: TRBJ1-4; CDR3nt: TGTGCCAGCAGGCCTACAGGGGATGAAAAACTGTTTTTT; CDR3aa: CASRPTGDEKLFF
d_gene: TRBD1; len: 16; v_gene: TRBV6-5; abundance: NA; j_gene: TRBJ2-2; CDR3nt: TGTGCCAGCAGTCACAGACAGGGGGCTTTCACCGGGGAGCTGTTTTTT; CDR3aa: CASSHRQGAFTGELFF
d_gene: NA; len: 13; v_gene: TRBV5-1; abundance: many; j_gene: TRBJ1-1; CDR3nt: TGCGCCAGCAGCGTCCCAGGGTACACTGAAGCTTTCTTT; CDR3aa: CASSVPGYTEAFF
d_gene: TRBD1; len: 16; v_gene: TRBV20-1; abundance: many; j_gene: TRBJ1-6; CDR3nt: TGCAGTGCTAGAGAGCAGGGGGCGACCTATAATTCACCCCTCTACTTT; CDR3aa: CSAREQGATYNSPLYF
d_gene: NA; len: 12; v_gene: TRBV10-3; abundance: many; j_gene: TRBJ2-3; CDR3nt: TGTGCCATCAGGGGGAGAACAGATACGCAGTATTTT; CDR3aa: CAIRGRTDTQYF
d_gene: NA; len: 16; v_gene: TRBV6-5; abundance: many; j_gene: TRBJ2-7; CDR3nt: TGTGCCAGCAGCCGTATTACAGGATCCACTACCTACGAGCAGTACTTC; CDR3aa: CASSRITGSTTYEQYF
d_gene: NA; len: 17; v_gene: TRBV6-6; abundance: many; j_gene: TRBJ1-5; CDR3nt: TGTGCCAGCAGCACGGGCCCCACGCTGAAAAGCAATCAGCCCCAGCATTTT; CDR3aa: CASSTGPTLKSNQPQHF
d_gene: NA; len: 12; v_gene: TRBV11-2; abundance: many; j_gene: TRBJ2-1; CDR3nt: TGTGCCAGCAGCTTAGGTTTCGATGAGCAGTTCTTC; CDR3aa: CASSLGFDEQFF
d_gene: NA; len: 15; v_gene: TRBV10-3; abundance: many; j_gene: TRBJ1-5; CDR3nt: TGTGCCATCAGTGGAGGGGCAGGGTGGGGTCAGCCCCAGCATTTT; CDR3aa: CAISGGAGWGQPQHF
d_gene: NA; len: 10; v_gene: TRBV20-1; abundance: NA; j_gene: TRBJ2-1; CDR3nt: TGCAGTGCTGGGAAGGGAGCGCGGTTCTTC; CDR3aa: CSAGKGARFF
d_gene: TRBD1; len: 17; v_gene: TRBV3-1; abundance: many; j_gene: TRBJ2-3; CDR3nt: TGTGCCAGCAGCCAAACAGGGGGCGCCGATCGGGCAGATACGCAGTATTTT; CDR3aa: CASSQTGGADRADTQYF
d_gene: NA; len: 13; v_gene: TRBV7-2; abundance: few; j_gene: TRBJ2-1; CDR3nt: TGTGCCAGCAGCTTAGGGCGGCATCTTGAGCAGTTCTTC; CDR3aa: CASSLGRHLEQFF
d_gene: TRBD1; len: 14; v_gene: TRBV3-1; abundance: many; j_gene: TRBJ2-7; CDR3nt: TGTGCCAGCAGCCAAGGGACAGGCTCCTACGAGCAGTACTTC; CDR3aa: CASSQGTGSYEQYF
d_gene: NA; len: 13; v_gene: TRBV20-1; abundance: many; j_gene: TRBJ1-4; CDR3nt: TGCAGTGCTAGTTGGACAGCGAATGAAAAACTGTTTTTT; CDR3aa: CSASWTANEKLFF